This T cell receptor beta chain originates from a study of T cells in localized non-small cell lung cancer. Findings and caveats of the study: Higher adjacent-lung clonality was associated with shorter survival.

The germline gives CDR1 SNHLY, CDR2 FYNNEI. V lost 6 bases and J lost 5; bases outside the gene matches: 10. The CDR3 totals 15 residues. Sequencing used immunoSEQ multiplex PCR; TCRdb keeps in-frame clones, though not all of them. The table lists approximately 52,000 clones, about 72% of them singletons. This clone was seen a handful of times. What it recognizes is unknown. The chain joins TRBV2 to TRBJ1-5, with TRBD1 matching over 7 bases. Material: peripheral blood, obtained before any cancer treatment. The clonotype comes from a man aged 40 to 70 with stage I squamous cell lung carcinoma. CDR3 in DNA: TGTGCCAGCAGCGCCGTGGACAGGAATTATCAGCCCCAGCATTTT. Translating gives CASSAVDRNYQPQHF.